Shown below are 24 T cell receptor beta chains from a single sample sequenced in a study of T cell responses to AZD1222 COVID-19 vaccine. Sequencing was performed with immunoSEQ multiplex PCR; in TCRdb, only in-frame clones are kept and a portion is missing. The sample carries about 160,000 clones, 92% recorded once. The input for sequencing was peripheral blood, taken 28 days after the second AZD1222 dose. Every receptor here comes from an adult who received the AZD1222 COVID-19 vaccine.

The chain joins TRBV11-3 to TRBJ1-2, with 7 bases matching TRBD1. The V and J ends lost 0 bases and 3 bases, in that order; junction bases with no gene match: 7. The germline V gene has CDR1 SGHNT and CDR2 YENEEA. This CDR3 spans 16 amino acids. The CDR3 DNA reads as TGTGCCAGCAGCTTAGATAGAGAGGGGGCGGACTATGGCTACACCTTC. This codes for CASSLDREGADYGYTF.

The CDR3 protein is CASSRTGAWDEQFF. In DNA form, the CDR3 reads TGTGCCAGCAGCAGGACTGGGGCCTGGGATGAGCAGTTCTTC. The chain carries TRBV7-9 and TRBJ2-1; possibly TRBD1 or TRBD2 for D (5 bases each). The germline V and J ends were trimmed by 5 bases and 8 bases, with 16 bases remaining between them. Germline CDR1 is SEHNR and CDR2 is FQNEAQ (reference sequence). This CDR3 has 14 amino acids.

The chain uses TRBV7-9 and TRBJ1-1; possible D gene TRBD1, 5 bases. The germline V gene encodes CDR1 SEHNR and CDR2 FQNEAQ (reference sequence). The V end lost 4 bases, the J end lost 3 bases, and 12 bases lay between the germline ends. CDR3 length: 14 residues. The CDR3 loop is CASSSGPVYTEAFF. CDR3 nucleotide sequence: TGTGCCAGCAGCTCGGGACCCGTATACACTGAAGCTTTCTTT.

The V gene is TRBV5-6, the J gene TRBJ1-6, with D unresolved. The V gene lost 0 bases and the J gene lost 7 bases, with 11 bases spanning the gap. Germline lookup yields CDR1 SGHDT and CDR2 YYEEEE. This CDR3 has 15 amino acids. The CDR3 bases are TGTGCCAGCAGCTTGGTCACGGCAAGAAATTCACCCCTCCACTTT. As protein: CASSLVTARNSPLHF.

V and J are TRBV7-2 and TRBJ2-1; 10 positions agree with TRBD2. With 4 bases clipped from V and 4 bases from J, the junction kept 7 bases outside the gene matches. From germline, CDR1 is SGHTA and CDR2 FQGNSA. CDR3 length: 16 amino acids. CDR3 nucleotide sequence: TGTGCCAGCAGCTATCACCTAGCGGGGGTTTACAATGAGCAGTTCTTC. The encoded protein is CASSYHLAGVYNEQFF.

V is TRBV2 and J is TRBJ2-7; a weak D match, TRBD2 (6 bases). The CDR3 has 12 amino acids. V lost 7 bases, J lost 7 bases, and 14 bases lay in between. The V gene's germline CDR1 is SNHLY and CDR2 FYNNEI. In DNA, the CDR3 is TGTGCCAGCAAGGAAGGAGGGCTTGAGCAGTACTTC. Its protein is CASKEGGLEQYF.

The DNA for the CDR3 is TGCAGCGTTGAGCTGGGGTACTCTGGGGCCAACGTCCTGACTTTC. This codes for CSVELGYSGANVLTF. The rearrangement links TRBV29-1 to TRBJ2-6; D uncertain. CDR3 length: 15 residues. V lost 3 bases and J 0 bases, leaving 9 bases between the germline ends. Germline CDR1 and CDR2: SQVTM and ANQGSEA.

V usage is TRBV19 and J usage is TRBJ2-1; 11 bases are a match to TRBD2. The CDR3 loop spans 15 amino acids. In germline, CDR1 is LNHDA, CDR2 SQIVND (reference sequence). Trimming cost V 4 bases and J 5 bases; bases outside gene matches: 4. The CDR3 coding sequence is TGTGCCAGTAGTACAACTAGCGGGAGTGACAATGAGCAGTTCTTC. Protein: CASSTTSGSDNEQFF.

The gene calls are TRBV19 and TRBJ2-2; the D is unclear. The germline CDR1 and CDR2 sequences are LNHDA and SQIVND (reference sequence). V dropped 3 bases and J dropped 6 bases, with 5 bases sitting between them. This CDR3 spans 12 amino acids. The CDR3 loop is CASSIRSGELFF. CDR3 nucleotide sequence: TGTGCCAGTAGTATCAGGTCCGGGGAGCTGTTTTTT.

The chain carries TRBV6-6 and TRBJ2-1; TRBD2 matches at 9 bases. With 7 bases clipped from V and 5 bases from J, the junction kept 12 bases outside the gene matches. This CDR3 is built from 16 residues. CDR1 and CDR2 from the germline V gene are MNHNY and SVGAGI (reference sequence). The CDR3 coding sequence is TGTGCCAGCACCCTACGTTTCCTAGCGGGAAACAATGAGCAGTTCTTC. This codes for CASTLRFLAGNNEQFF.

The chain is built from TRBV7-2 and TRBJ2-7; D is possibly TRBD1 (6 bases). V was pared by 5 bases and J by 3 bases, with 14 bases between. The CDR3 sequence is 14 residues long. Germline-derived CDR1 and CDR2 are SGHTA and FQGNSA. Here the CDR3 reads CASSPPGHHYEQYF. The DNA of the CDR3 is TGTGCCAGCAGCCCCCCGGGACACCACTACGAGCAGTACTTC.

This sequence joins TRBV10-3 and TRBJ2-7, with D unclear. Looked up from germline, CDR1 is ENHRY and CDR2 is SYGVKD. The CDR3 is 15 amino acids. V gave up 4 bases and J gave up 3 bases, with 16 bases separating them. CDR3 amino acids: CAISGRLSGDYEQYF. The CDR3 coding sequence is TGTGCCATCAGTGGTCGACTCAGTGGGGACTACGAGCAGTACTTC.

The table lists this clone with a few counts. The chain joins TRBV27 to TRBJ1-6; 8 bases map to TRBD1. J gave up 0 bases and V 3 bases, and 10 bases lay outside the gene matches. Germline V gene lookup returns CDR1 MNHEY and CDR2 SMNVEV (reference sequence). The CDR3 consists of 19 residues. The CDR3 region is CASSFSRGQGTSYNSPLHF. The DNA for the CDR3 is TGTGCCAGCAGTTTCTCACGTGGACAGGGAACCTCCTATAATTCACCCCTCCACTTT.

CDR3 nucleotide sequence: TGTGCCAGCAGTCCGGGACAGGGGGCCTACGAGCAGTACTTC. Protein sequence: CASSPGQGAYEQYF. This chain uses TRBV6-5 with TRBJ2-7; 11 positions match TRBD1. V gave up 5 bases and J gave up 2 bases; unmatched junction bases: 2. This CDR3 is 14 amino acids long. Germline V gives CDR1 MNHEY, CDR2 SVGAGI.

The rearrangement links TRBV9 to TRBJ1-3; perhaps TRBD1 as D (5 bases). This CDR3 spans 15 amino acids. V gave up 6 bases and J gave up 4 bases, with 17 bases separating them. Germline CDR1 is SGDLS and CDR2 is YYNGEE. CDR3 in amino acids: CASTLGPAGGNTIYF. The DNA of the CDR3 is TGTGCCAGCACCCTGGGACCTGCGGGGGGAAACACCATATATTTT.

The chain uses TRBV27 and TRBJ1-2, with D possibly matching TRBD1 (6 bases). Germline V gives CDR1 MNHEY, CDR2 SMNVEV (reference sequence). CDR3 size: 15 residues. The germline V and J ends were trimmed by 5 bases and 3 bases, with 16 bases remaining between them. CDR3 sequence reads: CASSESTGRYYGYTF. The CDR3 coding sequence is TGTGCCAGCAGTGAATCGACAGGAAGGTACTATGGCTACACCTTC.

This chain connects TRBV28 to TRBJ1-2; 9 nucleotides align to TRBD1. The CDR3 runs 14 residues. Germline-derived CDR1 and CDR2 are MDHEN and SYDVKM. Germline trimming cut 8 bases from V and 2 bases from J; bases unmatched to any gene: 6. CDR3 residues: CASQYRGRNYGYTF. The CDR3 coding sequence is TGTGCCAGCCAATACAGGGGGCGGAACTATGGCTACACCTTC.

The rearrangement links TRBV15 to TRBJ1-4; D might be TRBD1 (5 bases). The germline V gene encodes CDR1 LNHNV and CDR2 YYDKDF (reference sequence). Trimming stripped 3 bases from V and 2 bases from J, with 13 bases between. This CDR3 spans 16 amino acids. The CDR3 DNA reads TGTGCCACCAGCAGGGGGCGGGGTTGGACTAATGAAAAACTGTTTTTT. The encoded protein is CATSRGRGWTNEKLFF. The entire variable domain, with the rest obtained from reference TRBV15 and TRBJ1-4, is as follows: DAMVIQNPRYQVTQFGKPVTLSCSQTLNHNVMYWYQQKSSQAPKLLFHYYDKDFNNEADTPDNFQSRRPNTSFCFLDIRSPGLGDTAMYLCATSRGRGWTNEKLFFGSGTQLSVL.

The V gene is TRBV7-2, the J gene TRBJ2-7, with 8 bases identical to TRBD2. The germline gives CDR1 SGHTA, CDR2 FQGNSA. The trim removed 4 bases at V and 2 bases at J, leaving 7 bases unmatched. The CDR3 is 15 residues long. The CDR3 coding sequence is TGTGCCAGCAGCTCATTAGCGGGATGGACCTACGAGCAGTACTTC. Its translation is CASSSLAGWTYEQYF.

Only one count was recorded for this clone. The chain combines TRBV6-5 with TRBJ1-1, with D unresolved. Trimming cost V 7 bases and J 0 bases, with 9 bases left between them. The CDR3 has 13 amino acids. Germline V lookup: CDR1 MNHEY, CDR2 SVGAGI. This chain's CDR3 is CASMRIVNTEAFF. The CDR3 DNA is TGTGCCAGCATGCGTATTGTGAACACTGAAGCTTTCTTT.

V usage is TRBV6-4 and J usage is TRBJ2-7; D gene uncertain. V lost 2 bases to trimming and J lost 0 bases, with 8 bases between them. CDR3 size: 14 residues. CDR1 and CDR2 from the germline V gene are MRHNA and SNTAGT. Here the CDR3 DNA reads TGTGCCAGCAGTGACCCGGCTACCTCCTACGAGCAGTACTTC. It translates to CASSDPATSYEQYF.

The chain employs TRBV7-2 and TRBJ2-3, with D perhaps TRBD2 (6 bases). Trimming stripped 1 base from V and 0 bases from J, with 17 bases between. This CDR3 spans 18 amino acids. Germline assignment: CDR1 SGHTA and CDR2 FQGNSA. CDR3 sequence: CASSLDSRWGTSTDTQYF. The CDR3 DNA reads TGTGCCAGCAGCTTAGATAGCCGTTGGGGGACTAGCACAGATACGCAGTATTTT.

The chain carries TRBV28 and TRBJ2-7; 10 nucleotides align to TRBD1. Germline V gene sequence: CDR1 MDHEN, CDR2 SYDVKM. This CDR3 region has 16 residues. Trimming took 1 base from V and 4 from J; bases not matched to a gene: 7. The chain's CDR3 is CASSLFSRTGGYEQYF. The CDR3 nucleotides are TGTGCCAGCAGTTTATTCTCCCGGACAGGGGGTTACGAGCAGTACTTC.

The chain employs TRBV29-1 and TRBJ1-1; no clear D gene. Trimming took 3 bases from V and 2 from J, leaving 10 bases between them. CDR1 and CDR2 from the germline V gene are SQVTM and ANQGSEA. This CDR3 is 13 amino acids long. For the CDR3, the DNA is TGCAGCGTTGACAAAATCGCTAACACTGAAGCTTTCTTT. As protein: CSVDKIANTEAFF.